A single sample gave rise to the 19 T cell receptor beta chains below, sequenced in a study of blood T cell repertoires in COVID-19. Assay: immunoSEQ multiplex PCR; the TCRdb copy retains only in-frame clones and omits some. The sample gives some 180,000 clones, roughly 80% of which show up once; 6% is in the top ten. What was sequenced was peripheral blood. The receptors shown here come from a woman aged 40 to 49 with COVID-19, enrolled during active disease.

The chain has TRBV27 and TRBJ2-1; weak D call: TRBD2 (6 bases). The CDR3 loop spans 15 amino acids. V was cut by 6 bases and J by 1 base, with 13 bases left in between. Germline values: CDR1 MNHEY, CDR2 SMNVEV (reference sequence). The CDR3 spells CASSLGTPSYNEQFF. As DNA, the CDR3 is TGTGCCAGCAGCCTCGGGACTCCGTCCTACAATGAGCAGTTCTTC.

In this sample, this clone turned up many times. The CDR3 protein is CATSGDRGLGGYTF. The CDR3 DNA is TGTGCCACCAGCGGCGACAGGGGGCTGGGGGGCTACACCTTC. The chain is built from TRBV15 and TRBJ1-2; 10 nucleotides agree with TRBD1. The trim removed 5 bases at V and 8 bases at J, leaving 8 bases unmatched. Germline CDR1 is LNHNV and CDR2 is YYDKDF (reference sequence). The CDR3 covers 14 residues.

The chain carries TRBV3-1 (or the pseudogene TRBV3-2) and TRBJ2-5, with TRBD1 matching over 8 bases. V lost 2 bases to trimming and J lost 2 bases; unmatched junction nucleotides: 4. Germline-derived CDR1 and CDR2 are LGHDT and YNNKEL (reference sequence). CDR3 length: 15 residues. CDR3 residues: CASSQPGTGQETQYF. The CDR3 nucleotides read TGTGCCAGCAGCCAACCCGGGACAGGACAAGAGACCCAGTACTTC.

The V and J genes are TRBV5-3 and TRBJ1-2, with TRBD1 as a possible D gene (5 bases). TRBV5-3 qualifies as an ORF whose function is uncertain. This CDR3 is built from 13 residues. The V end lost 3 bases, the J end lost 6 bases, and 12 bases lay between the germline ends. DNA of the CDR3: TGTGCCAGAAGCTGCGGGGCGAATGATGGCTACACCTTC. It yields the protein CARSCGANDGYTF.

The chain recombines TRBV6-5 with TRBJ1-1; 8 positions agree with TRBD1. This CDR3 has 13 residues. Trimming removed 6 bases from V and 7 bases from J; junction bases left unmatched: 7. CDR1 is MNHEY, CDR2 SVGAGI, per germline. CDR3 sequence (DNA): TGTGCCAGCAGAGTAGCAGGGGGCAGTGAAGCTTTCTTT. It codes for CASRVAGGSEAFF.

The count of this clone is one. The V call is TRBV5-6, the J call TRBJ2-7; 11 bases are a match to TRBD2. Germline-derived CDR1 and CDR2 are SGHDT and YYEEEE. Trimming at V came to 4 bases and at J to 3 bases, leaving 3 bases not matched to a gene. This CDR3 is 14 amino acids long. The CDR3 reads CASSGTSGFYEQYF. The CDR3 DNA follows: TGTGCCAGCAGCGGGACTAGCGGATTCTACGAGCAGTACTTC.

This chain links TRBV11-1 with TRBJ1-1; 9 nucleotides align to TRBD1. Per the germline V gene, CDR1 is SGHAT and CDR2 is FQDESV (reference sequence). The CDR3 runs 15 residues. V was clipped by 5 bases and J by 4 bases; unmatched bases: 8. CDR3 DNA sequence: TGTGCCAGCAGCCTAAACAGGGGGCTGGTCACTGAAGCTTTCTTT. Residues: CASSLNRGLVTEAFF.

The gene calls are TRBV7-2 and TRBJ1-3; 7 nucleotides match TRBD1. In germline, CDR1 is SGHTA, CDR2 FQGNSA. V lost 2 bases to trimming and J lost 3 bases; unmatched junction nucleotides: 4. This CDR3 is 15 amino acids long. The CDR3 loop reads CASSLSGGGGNTIYF. The CDR3 bases are TGTGCCAGCAGCTTATCAGGGGGAGGTGGAAACACCATATATTTT.

Only one count was recorded for this clone. The chain employs TRBV12-3 or TRBV12-4 and TRBJ1-3; 7 bases match TRBD1. V gave up 5 bases and J gave up 7 bases; unmatched junction bases: 5. CDR3 size: 13 residues. CDR3 sequence: CASSPSGGNTIYF. CDR3 bases: TGTGCCAGCAGTCCTTCAGGGGGGAACACCATATATTTT.

This clone was counted only a few times. V gene TRBV18 combines with J gene TRBJ1-1, with 8 bases lining up with TRBD1. Per the germline V gene, CDR1 is KGHSH and CDR2 is LQKENI. The trim removed 5 bases at V and 5 bases at J, leaving 16 bases unmatched. This CDR3 is 17 amino acids long. The CDR3 DNA reads as TGTGCCAGCTCATCTTTACTTGACAGGGGAGGTGGAACTGAAGCTTTCTTT. Translated: CASSSLLDRGGGTEAFF.

The chain recombines TRBV18 with TRBJ2-1; 11 bases match TRBD2. This CDR3 comprises 17 residues. With V trimmed by 1 base and J by 9 bases, 11 bases remained unmatched. Looked up from germline, CDR1 is KGHSH and CDR2 is LQKENI. In DNA form, the CDR3 reads TGTGCCAGCTCACCACTAGCGGGAGGGTTGCGGTGGAGTGAGCAGTTCTTC. Protein product: CASSPLAGGLRWSEQFF.

V usage is TRBV9 and J usage is TRBJ2-2, with 9 bases lining up with TRBD2. From germline, CDR1 is SGDLS and CDR2 YYNGEE. The junction had 6 bases not matched to a gene; V was cut back by 0 bases and J by 6 bases. The CDR3 spans 16 residues. CDR3 sequence: CASSVVAGGPSGELFF. The CDR3 DNA is TGTGCCAGCAGCGTAGTGGCGGGAGGGCCGTCCGGGGAGCTGTTTTTT.

The rearrangement uses TRBV18 and TRBJ2-7; tentative D call: TRBD2 (6 bases). Deletions cut 2 bases from V and 0 bases from J, with 17 bases between. Germline CDR1 KGHSH, CDR2 LQKENI. This CDR3 region has 17 residues. The CDR3 DNA reads TGTGCCAGCTCACCATTTGCTAGCGCTCAGAGCTCCTACGAGCAGTACTTC. Its translation: CASSPFASAQSSYEQYF.

This chain's CDR3 is CASSLAGHNTDTQYF. The CDR3, as DNA: TGCGCCAGCAGCTTAGCAGGGCACAACACAGATACGCAGTATTTT. The V and J genes are TRBV5-1 and TRBJ2-3; tentatively, D is TRBD1 (5 bases). The germline V and J ends were trimmed by 2 bases and 2 bases, with 12 bases remaining between them. Germline-derived CDR1 and CDR2 are SGHRS and YFSETQ. The CDR3 has 15 residues.

The chain couples TRBV21-1 to TRBJ1-4; whether TRBD1, the table's D call, matches the DNA was not checked. TRBV21-1 is assigned pseudogene status. This CDR3 is built from 17 residues. The CDR3 coding sequence is TGTGCCAGCAGCAAGAGGGACAGATCTTCTCCTAATGAAAAACTGTTTTTT. Translation gives CASSKRDRSSPNEKLFF.

The chain links TRBV14 to TRBJ2-1, with D perhaps TRBD2 (6 bases). This CDR3 region has 12 residues. Germline lookup yields CDR1 SGHDN and CDR2 FVKESK. Trimming shortened V by 4 bases and J by 10 bases, and 11 bases separated the two germline ends. CDR3 coding DNA: TGTGCCAGCAGCCGGGGGGACCTAGAGCAGTTCTTC. It is translated as CASSRGDLEQFF. Variable domain in full (rest from reference TRBV14 and TRBJ2-1): EAGVTQFPSHSVIEKGQTVTLRCDPISGHDNLYWYRRVMGKEIKFLLHFVKESKQDESGMPNNRFLAERTGGTYSTLKVQPAELEDSGVYFCASSRGDLEQFFGPGTRLTVL.

V and J are TRBV6-5 and TRBJ1-1; D remains ambiguous. The CDR3 extends over 15 amino acids. Germline V lookup: CDR1 MNHEY, CDR2 SVGAGI. Trimming cost V 0 bases and J 5 bases, with 13 bases left between them. The CDR3 loop reads CASSYSTPGGTEAFF. The CDR3 coding sequence is TGTGCCAGCAGTTACTCGACTCCCGGCGGGACTGAAGCTTTCTTT.

This chain links TRBV7-9 with TRBJ2-5; a weak D match, TRBD2 (6 bases). This CDR3 spans 14 amino acids. CDR1 is SEHNR and CDR2 is FQNEAQ in the germline V gene (reference sequence). Trimming cost V 5 bases and J 5 bases, with 15 bases left between them. CDR3 region: CASSPRTTTETQYF. The CDR3 region has the DNA TGTGCCAGCAGCCCCAGGACTACAACGGAGACCCAGTACTTC.

The J gene is TRBJ2-2, the V gene TRBV27; 11 nucleotides line up with TRBD2. V was clipped by 2 bases and J by 5 bases; unmatched bases: 4. This CDR3 comprises 16 residues. Germline V gives CDR1 MNHEY, CDR2 SMNVEV (reference sequence). CDR3 loop: CASSLLSGRGTGELFF. The CDR3 nucleotides are TGTGCCAGCAGTTTACTTAGCGGGAGGGGGACCGGGGAGCTGTTTTTT.